These 4 T cell receptor beta chains were sequenced from one sample in a study of shared clonotypes between healthy human individuals. Profiling relied on immunoSEQ multiplex PCR, and the TCRdb table lists in-frame clones only, not all of them. Of about 600,000 clones in the sample, less than 98% were seen once. The sample comprised naive CD4+ T cells sorted from blood. Indicated subset: CD45RA+ positively selected. These receptors came from a woman aged 25 to 45 in good health.

This sequence joins TRBV4-1 and TRBJ2-1; TRBD1 matches at 10 bases. V trimming: 4 bases; J trimming: 3 bases; junction bases outside the gene matches: 3. The CDR3 totals 15 residues. Germline V CDR1 and CDR2: MGHRA, YSYEKL. The CDR3 region is CASSPTGGVYNEQFF. The CDR3 DNA reads TGCGCCAGCAGCCCGACAGGGGGCGTCTACAATGAGCAGTTCTTC.

V and J are TRBV7-9 and TRBJ2-7; 7 bases align to TRBD2. The CDR3 is made up of 15 amino acids. The ends lost 2 bases at V and 1 base at J; junction bases unmatched: 5. The germline V gene encodes CDR1 SEHNR and CDR2 FQNEAQ (reference sequence). The CDR3 DNA reads as TGTGCCAGCAGCTTAAGTCTAGCGGATTCCTACGAGCAGTACTTC. It encodes CASSLSLADSYEQYF.

This clone was seen a single time. V and J are TRBV5-8 and TRBJ1-2; D is ambiguous. With 4 bases removed from V and 2 bases from J, the gap between germline ends came to 9 bases. Germline V lookup: CDR1 SGHTS, CDR2 YDEGEE. The CDR3 has 13 residues. The DNA of the CDR3 is TGTGCCAGCAGCCTGACATTCAACTATGGCTACACCTTC. Translated, it gives CASSLTFNYGYTF.

The chain links TRBV12-5 to TRBJ1-2; 9 nucleotides line up with TRBD1. Germline CDR1 and CDR2: LGHNT and FRNRAP. Trimming removed 1 base from V and 1 base from J; junction bases left unmatched: 4. CDR3 length: 16 amino acids. CDR3 sequence (DNA): TGTGCTAGTGGTTTGGGGGGGACAGGGATTAACTATGGCTACACCTTC. Translating it yields CASGLGGTGINYGYTF. Based on the CDR3 plus reference TRBV12-5 and TRBJ1-2, the full variable domain is DARVTQTPRHKVTEMGQEVTMRCQPILGHNTVFWYRQTMMQGLELLAYFRNRAPLDDSGMPKDRFSAEMPDATLATLKIQPSEPRDSAVYFCASGLGGTGINYGYTFGSGTRLTVV.